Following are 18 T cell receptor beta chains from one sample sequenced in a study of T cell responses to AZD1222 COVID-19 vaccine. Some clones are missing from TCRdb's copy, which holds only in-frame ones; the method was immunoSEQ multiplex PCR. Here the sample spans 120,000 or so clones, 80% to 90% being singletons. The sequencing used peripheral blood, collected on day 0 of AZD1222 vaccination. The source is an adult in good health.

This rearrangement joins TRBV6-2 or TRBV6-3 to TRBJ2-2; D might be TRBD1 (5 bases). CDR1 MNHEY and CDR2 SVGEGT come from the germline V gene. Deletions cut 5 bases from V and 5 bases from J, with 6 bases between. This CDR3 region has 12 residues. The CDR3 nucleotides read TGTGCCAGCAGTCCAGGGACCGGGGAGCTGTTTTTT. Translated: CASSPGTGELFF.

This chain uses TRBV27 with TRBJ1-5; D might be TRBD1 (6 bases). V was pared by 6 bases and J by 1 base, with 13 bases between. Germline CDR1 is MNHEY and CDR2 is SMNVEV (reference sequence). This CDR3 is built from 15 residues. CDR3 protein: CASSETGGSNQPQHF. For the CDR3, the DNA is TGTGCCAGCAGCGAGACAGGTGGGAGCAATCAGCCCCAGCATTTT.

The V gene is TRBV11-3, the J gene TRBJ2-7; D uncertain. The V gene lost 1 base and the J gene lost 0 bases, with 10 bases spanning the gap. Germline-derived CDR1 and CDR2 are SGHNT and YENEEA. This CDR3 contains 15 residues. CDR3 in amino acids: CASSLGPGSSYEQYF. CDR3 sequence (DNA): TGTGCCAGCAGCTTAGGTCCCGGGTCCTCCTACGAGCAGTACTTC.

In nucleotides, the CDR3 is TGTGCCAGCAGACCTACACGGCATCAGCCCCAGCATTTT. Translation: CASRPTRHQPQHF. V gene TRBV6-5 combines with J gene TRBJ1-5, with D unclear. The CDR3 is 13 amino acids. Trimming left V 6 bases short and J 5 bases short, with 11 bases between. Looked up from germline, CDR1 is MNHEY and CDR2 is SVGAGI.

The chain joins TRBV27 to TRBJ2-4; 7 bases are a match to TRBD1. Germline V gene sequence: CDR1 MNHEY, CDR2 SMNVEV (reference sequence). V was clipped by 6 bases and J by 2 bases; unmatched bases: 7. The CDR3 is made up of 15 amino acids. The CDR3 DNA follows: TGTGCCAGCAGCTTTTTACAGGGGTCCAAAAACATTCAGTACTTC. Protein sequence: CASSFLQGSKNIQYF.

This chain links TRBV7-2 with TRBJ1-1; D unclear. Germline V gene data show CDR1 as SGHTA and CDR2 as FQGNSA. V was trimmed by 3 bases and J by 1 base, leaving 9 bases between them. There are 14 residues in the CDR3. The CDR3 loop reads CASSLRVPNTEAFF. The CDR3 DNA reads TGTGCCAGCAGCTTGAGAGTCCCGAACACTGAAGCTTTCTTT.

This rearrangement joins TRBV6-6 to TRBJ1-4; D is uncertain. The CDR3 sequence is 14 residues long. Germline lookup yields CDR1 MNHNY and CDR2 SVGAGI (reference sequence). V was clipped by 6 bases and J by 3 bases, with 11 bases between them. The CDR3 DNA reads TGTGCCAGCAGACCTAGGGCGGCTAATGAAAAACTGTTTTTT. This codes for CASRPRAANEKLFF.

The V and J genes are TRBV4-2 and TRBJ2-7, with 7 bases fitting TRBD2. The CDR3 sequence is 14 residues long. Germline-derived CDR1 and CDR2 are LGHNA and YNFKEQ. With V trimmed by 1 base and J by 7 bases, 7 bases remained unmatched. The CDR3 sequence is CASSQGAGDGEQYF. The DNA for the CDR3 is TGTGCCAGCAGCCAAGGGGCGGGGGATGGGGAGCAGTACTTC.

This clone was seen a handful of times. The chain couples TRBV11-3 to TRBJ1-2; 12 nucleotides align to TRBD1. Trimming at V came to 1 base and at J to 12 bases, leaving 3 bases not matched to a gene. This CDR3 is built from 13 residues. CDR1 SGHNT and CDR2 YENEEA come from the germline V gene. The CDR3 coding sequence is TGTGCCAGCAGCTTAGGTCGGGACAGGGGGCACACCTTC. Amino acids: CASSLGRDRGHTF.

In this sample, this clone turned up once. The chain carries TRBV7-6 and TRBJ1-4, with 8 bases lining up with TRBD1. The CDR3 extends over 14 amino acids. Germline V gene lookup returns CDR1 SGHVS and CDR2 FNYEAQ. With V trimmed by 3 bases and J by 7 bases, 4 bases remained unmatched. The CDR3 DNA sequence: TGTGCCAGCAGCTTCAGGGGGCCTGGTGAAAAACTGTTTTTT. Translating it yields CASSFRGPGEKLFF. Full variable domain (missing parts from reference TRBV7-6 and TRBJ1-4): GAGVSQSPRYKVTKRGQDVALRCDPISGHVSLYWYRQALGQGPEFLTYFNYEAQQDKSGLPNDRFSAERPEGSISTLTIQRTEQRDSAMYRCASSFRGPGEKLFFGSGTQLSVL.

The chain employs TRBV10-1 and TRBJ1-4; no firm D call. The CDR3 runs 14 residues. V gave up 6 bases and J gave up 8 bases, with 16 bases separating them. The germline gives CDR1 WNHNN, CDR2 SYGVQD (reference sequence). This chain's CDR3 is CASSPSGIGEKLFF. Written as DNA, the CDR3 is TGCGCCAGCAGCCCCTCGGGGATAGGCGAAAAACTGTTTTTT.

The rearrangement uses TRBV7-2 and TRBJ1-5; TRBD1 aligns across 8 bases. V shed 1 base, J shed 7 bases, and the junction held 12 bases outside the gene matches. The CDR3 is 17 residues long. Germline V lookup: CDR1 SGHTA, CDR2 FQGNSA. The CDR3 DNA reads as TGTGCCAGCAGCTTAGAAGGTTTCGGGACAGGACGACAGCCCCAGCATTTT. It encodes CASSLEGFGTGRQPQHF.

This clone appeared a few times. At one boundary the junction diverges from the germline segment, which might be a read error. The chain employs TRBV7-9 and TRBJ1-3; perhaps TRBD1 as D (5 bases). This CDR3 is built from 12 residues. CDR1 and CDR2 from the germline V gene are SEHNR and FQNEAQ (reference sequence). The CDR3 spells CARDIPGNTIYF. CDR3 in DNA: TGTGCCAGGGACATCCCTGGGAACACCATATATTTT.

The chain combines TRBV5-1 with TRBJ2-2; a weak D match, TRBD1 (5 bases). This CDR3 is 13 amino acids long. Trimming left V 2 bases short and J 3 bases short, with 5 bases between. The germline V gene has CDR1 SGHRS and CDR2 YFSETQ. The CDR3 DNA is TGCGCCAGCAGCTTAGGGGACACCGGGGAGCTGTTTTTT. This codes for CASSLGDTGELFF.

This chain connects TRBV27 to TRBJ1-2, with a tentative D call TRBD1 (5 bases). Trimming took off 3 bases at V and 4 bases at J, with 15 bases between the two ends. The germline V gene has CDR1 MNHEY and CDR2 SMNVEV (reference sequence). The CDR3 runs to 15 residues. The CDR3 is CASSFLRDRFYGYTF. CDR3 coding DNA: TGTGCCAGCAGTTTTTTGAGGGACCGATTCTATGGCTACACCTTC.

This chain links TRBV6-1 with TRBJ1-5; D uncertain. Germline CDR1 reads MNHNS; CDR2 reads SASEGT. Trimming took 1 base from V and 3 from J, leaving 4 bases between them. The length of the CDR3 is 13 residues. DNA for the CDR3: TGTGCCAGCAGTGAAGTTCTCAATCAGCCCCAGCATTTT. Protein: CASSEVLNQPQHF.

The CDR3 sequence is CASSPRTVRTGLAGDTQYF. DNA of the CDR3: TGTGCCAGCTCACCACGCACCGTCCGGACAGGTCTGGCCGGAGATACGCAGTATTTT. The chain recombines TRBV18 with TRBJ2-3; TRBD1 matches at 7 bases. With V trimmed by 1 base and J by 5 bases, 18 bases remained unmatched. This CDR3 has 19 amino acids. The germline V gene has CDR1 KGHSH and CDR2 LQKENI.

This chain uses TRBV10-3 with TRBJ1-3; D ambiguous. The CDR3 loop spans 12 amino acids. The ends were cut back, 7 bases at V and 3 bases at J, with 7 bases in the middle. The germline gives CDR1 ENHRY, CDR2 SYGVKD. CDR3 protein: CAIKAGGNTIYF. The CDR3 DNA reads TGTGCCATCAAGGCCGGTGGAAACACCATATATTTT.